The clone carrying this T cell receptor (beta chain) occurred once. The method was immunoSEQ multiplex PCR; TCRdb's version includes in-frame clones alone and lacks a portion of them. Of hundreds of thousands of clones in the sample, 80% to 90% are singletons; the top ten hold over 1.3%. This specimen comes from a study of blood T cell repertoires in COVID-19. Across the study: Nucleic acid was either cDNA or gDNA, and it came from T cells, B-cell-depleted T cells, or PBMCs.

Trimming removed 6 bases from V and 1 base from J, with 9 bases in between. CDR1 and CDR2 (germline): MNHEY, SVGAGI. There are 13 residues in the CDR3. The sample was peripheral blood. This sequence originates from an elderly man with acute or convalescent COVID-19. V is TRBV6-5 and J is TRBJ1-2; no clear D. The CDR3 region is CASRGVNNYGYTF. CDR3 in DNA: TGTGCCAGCAGAGGAGTAAATAACTATGGCTACACCTTC.